This TCR beta chain derives from a study of monozygotic twins with inflammatory bowel disease. TCRdb reworked the 5' RACE reads into one entry per CDR3 protein, no DNA. The sample holds over 100,000 distinct CDR3 sequences. The germline CDR1 and CDR2 sequences are LGHNT and FRNRAP. This CDR3 has 17 residues. The authors drew 2 to 2.5 ml of blood from each donor. The chain is built from TRBV12-5 and TRBJ1-1; lacking DNA, the TRBD1 call made by TCRdb goes unchecked. The sequence came from a human donor with ulcerative colitis or Crohn's disease, or a healthy co-twin of an affected twin (not recorded which). The sequencing sample was made of blood. The CDR3 loop is CASGLVRGEGWDTEAFF.